This is a list of T cell receptor beta chains from one sample in a study of cytomegalovirus exposure and HLA in healthy donors. The protocol was immunoSEQ multiplex PCR, while the TCRdb copy is restricted to in-frame clones and leaves out a portion. Of about 160,000 clones in the sample, roughly 80% were seen once. Sequenced input: PBMCs. The receptor source for this set is a man aged 50 or older in good health and CMV-seropositive. CDR3s leave out the opening cysteine and the closing phenylalanine or tryptophan.

J gene | V gene | CDR3 protein
TRBJ1-1 | TRBV20-1 | RIQGPGEAF
TRBJ2-1 | TRBV10-3 | AISEGQGYNEQF
TRBJ2-3 | TRBV28 | ASSITGLASTDTQY
TRBJ1-3 | TRBV30 | AAQFGAVPGNTIY
TRBJ2-3 | TRBV5-8 | ATNRGSTDTQY
TRBJ1-4 | TRBV5-1 | ASSIGQGDEKLF
TRBJ2-3 | TRBV11-2 | ASSRTPNTNTQY
TRBJ1-3 | TRBV4-2 | ATTADRNSGNTIY
TRBJ2-5 | TRBV5-6 | ASSLRTGGQETQY
TRBJ1-2 | TRBV30 | AWSALTRRDINYGYT
TRBJ2-1 | TRBV6-1 | ASSEVNTSNEQF
TRBJ2-3 | TRBV4-2 | ASSQDSPAGTDTQY
TRBJ2-2 | TRBV4-3 | ASSQGGGAPGELF
TRBJ2-3 | TRBV7-2 | ASSLNSRASTDTQY
TRBJ2-5 | TRBV14 | ASSPRTNPVQETQY
TRBJ2-7 | TRBV7-6 | ASSSLTGSEQY
TRBJ1-3 | TRBV9 | ASSLQPGQAFSGNTIY
TRBJ2-1 | TRBV25-1 | ASSYFGGLGGNEQF
TRBJ2-1 | TRBV10-3 | AISVKGLANEQF
TRBJ1-2 | TRBV18 | ASSPGAGTGGYT
TRBJ2-7 | TRBV19 | ASNSGASGAYEQY
TRBJ1-5 | TRBV9 | ASSVGGAKNQPQH
TRBJ2-2 | TRBV4-1 | ASSPGLAGGELF
TRBJ2-2 | TRBV4-3 | ASSYDRNTGELF
TRBJ2-5 | TRBV10-3 | AISDGETQY
TRBJ2-1 | TRBV5-1 | ASKAGEWNEQF
TRBJ1-2 | TRBV6-5 | ASSYQQGAYGYT
TRBJ1-6 | TRBV6-1 | ASSEFRGALFNSPLH
TRBJ1-6 | TRBV28 | ASRQGQQFYNSPLH
TRBJ2-5 | TRBV7-6 | ASSSRLGLARETQY
TRBJ2-3 | TRBV5-4 | ASSLEGTSTDTQY
TRBJ2-2 | TRBV19 | ASSILSTGELF
TRBJ2-4 | TRBV23-1 | ASSQSYRGQGVKNIQY
TRBJ2-7 | TRBV7-2 | ASSGDREYEQY
TRBJ1-1 | TRBV25-1 | ASRGTEPGNSAF
TRBJ2-1 | TRBV7-2 | ASSVLAGGREQF
TRBJ2-7 | TRBV29-1 | SVEVGARYNYEQY
TRBJ2-2 | TRBV18 | ASSPAAGSTGELF
TRBJ1-4 | TRBV7-2 | ASRQTGAAGEKLF
TRBJ2-3 | TRBV1 | TSSQDEGLAGGGDTQY
TRBJ1-1 | TRBV6-5 | ASSYSAGNAAF
TRBJ2-7 | TRBV4-1 | ASSQVPGVSSYEQY
TRBJ2-2 | TRBV28 | ASSLTSRGTRNTGELF
TRBJ2-2 | TRBV6-5 | ASTRGANTGELF
TRBJ2-6 | TRBV7-3 | ASSHKTGHSGANGLT